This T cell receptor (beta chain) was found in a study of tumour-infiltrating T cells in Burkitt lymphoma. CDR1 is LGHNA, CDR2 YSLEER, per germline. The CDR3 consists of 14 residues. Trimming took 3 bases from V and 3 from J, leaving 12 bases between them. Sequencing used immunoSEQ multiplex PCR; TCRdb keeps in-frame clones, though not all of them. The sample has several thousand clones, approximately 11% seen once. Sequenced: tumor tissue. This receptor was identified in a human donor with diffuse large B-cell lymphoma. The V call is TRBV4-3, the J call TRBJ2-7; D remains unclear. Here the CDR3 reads CASSQATGRYEQYF. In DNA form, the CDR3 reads TGCGCCAGCAGCCAGGCGACCGGACGCTACGAGCAGTACTTC.